The entry that follows covers one T cell receptor (beta chain) sequence. The CDR3 spans 15 residues. In germline, CDR1 is SGHTS, CDR2 YDEGEE. The trim removed 0 bases at V and 6 bases at J, leaving 4 bases unmatched. The data stem from a study of blood T cell repertoires in COVID-19. Study-wide context: Sample material is recorded as cDNA or gDNA derived from T cells, B-cell-depleted T cells, or PBMCs.

Generated by immunoSEQ multiplex PCR, the TCRdb table keeps only in-frame clones and is missing some. This sample carries roughly 220,000 clones, approximately 86% of them seen once, and the ten largest clones take more than 8.5%. The clonotype comes from a woman in her fifties or sixties with COVID-19, enrolled during active disease. The specimen sequenced was peripheral blood. The chain employs TRBV5-8 and TRBJ1-5, with 9 positions matching TRBD1. The CDR3 bases are TGTGCCAGCAGCTTGGAACAGGGGGCAGGTCAGCCCCAGCATTTT. Protein: CASSLEQGAGQPQHF.